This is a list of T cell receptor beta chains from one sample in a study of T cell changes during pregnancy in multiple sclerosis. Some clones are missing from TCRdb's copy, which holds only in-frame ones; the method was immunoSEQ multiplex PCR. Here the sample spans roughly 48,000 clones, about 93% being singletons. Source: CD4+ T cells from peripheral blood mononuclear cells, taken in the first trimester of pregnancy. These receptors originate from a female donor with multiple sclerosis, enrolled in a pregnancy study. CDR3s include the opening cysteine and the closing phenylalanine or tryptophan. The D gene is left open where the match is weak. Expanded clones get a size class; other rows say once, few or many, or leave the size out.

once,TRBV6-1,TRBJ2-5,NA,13,CASSEVQKETQYF,TGTGCCAGCAGTGAAGTTCAGAAAGAGACCCAGTACTTC
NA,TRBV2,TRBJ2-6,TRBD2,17,CASRRSGGASGANVLTF,TGTGCCAGCAGACGAAGCGGGGGGGCATCTGGGGCCAACGTCCTGACTTTC
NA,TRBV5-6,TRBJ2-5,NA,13,CASASQVQETQYF,TGTGCCAGCGCCTCCCAGGTCCAAGAGACCCAGTACTTC
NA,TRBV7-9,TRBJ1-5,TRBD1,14,CASSRDSSNQPQHF,TGTGCCAGCAGCCGGGACAGTAGCAATCAGCCCCAGCATTTT
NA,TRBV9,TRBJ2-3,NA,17,CASSTLSGGGPWDTQYF,TGTGCCAGCAGTACCCTCAGTGGGGGGGGGCCTTGGGATACGCAGTATTTT
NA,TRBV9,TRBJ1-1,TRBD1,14,CASNPGQGESEAFF,TGTGCCAGCAACCCGGGACAGGGGGAATCTGAAGCTTTCTTT
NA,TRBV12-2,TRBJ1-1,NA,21,CASRLASGRHRGLRENTEAFF,TGTGCAAGTCGCTTAGCGAGTGGCAGACACAGGGGGCTTAGGGAGAACACTGAAGCTTTCTTT
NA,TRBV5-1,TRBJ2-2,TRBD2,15,CASSPGGANTGELFF,TGCGCCAGCAGCCCGGGGGGGGCGAACACCGGGGAGCTGTTTTTT
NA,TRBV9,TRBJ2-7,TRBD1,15,CASSVGQGPSYEQYF,TGTGCCAGCAGCGTAGGACAGGGCCCCTCGTACGAGCAGTACTTC
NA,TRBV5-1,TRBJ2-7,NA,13,CASTRTASYEQYF,TGCGCCAGCACTCGGACAGCAAGCTACGAGCAGTACTTC
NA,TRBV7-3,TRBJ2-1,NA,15,CASSLKGPGDLEQFF,TGTGCCAGCAGCTTAAAAGGACCGGGGGATCTTGAGCAGTTCTTC
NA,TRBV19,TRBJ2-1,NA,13,CASSISSHNEQFF,TGTGCCAGTAGTATCAGTAGCCACAATGAGCAGTTCTTC
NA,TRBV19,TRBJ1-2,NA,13,CASSIQGPYGYTF,TGTGCCAGTAGTATACAGGGGCCCTATGGCTACACCTTC
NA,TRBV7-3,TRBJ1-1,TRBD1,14,CASSLQGARTEAFF,TGTGCCAGCAGTTTACAGGGGGCGCGTACTGAAGCTTTCTTT
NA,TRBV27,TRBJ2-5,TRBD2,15,CASSLSSGGLETQYF,TGTGCCAGCAGTTTATCTAGCGGGGGCCTAGAGACCCAGTACTTC
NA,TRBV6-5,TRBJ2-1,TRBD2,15,CASSLQRGGKGWQFF,TGTGCCAGCAGTTTGCAGCGGGGGGGGAAGGGGTGGCAGTTCTTC
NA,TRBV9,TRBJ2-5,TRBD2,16,CASSLRLAGGLETQYF,TGTGCCAGCAGCCTAAGACTAGCGGGGGGACTGGAGACCCAGTACTTC
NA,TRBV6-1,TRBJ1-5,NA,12,CASNESNQPQHF,TGTGCCAGCAACGAGAGTAATCAGCCCCAGCATTTT
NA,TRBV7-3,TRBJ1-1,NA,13,CASSLGHNTEAFF,TGTGCCAGCAGCTTAGGACACAACACTGAAGCTTTCTTT
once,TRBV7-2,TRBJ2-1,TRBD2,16,CASSVSSGGALDEQFF,TGTGCCAGCAGCGTCTCTAGCGGGGGGGCCTTGGATGAGCAGTTCTTC
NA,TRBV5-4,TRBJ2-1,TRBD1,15,CASSTGQELYNEQFF,TGTGCCAGCAGCACCGGACAGGAACTCTACAATGAGCAGTTCTTC
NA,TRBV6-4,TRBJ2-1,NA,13,CASSPGQYNEQFF,TGTGCCAGCAGCCCCGGACAGTACAATGAGCAGTTCTTC
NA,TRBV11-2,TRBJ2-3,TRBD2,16,CASRTGAGGPTDTQYF,TGTGCCAGCAGAACCGGAGCGGGGGGTCCCACAGATACGCAGTATTTT
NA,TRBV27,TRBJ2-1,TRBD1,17,CASSEPRGQTRLVEQFF,TGTGCCAGCAGCGAACCGAGGGGACAGACGCGGCTGGTTGAGCAGTTCTTC
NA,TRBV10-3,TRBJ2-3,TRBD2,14,CAISAAGDTDTQYF,TGTGCCATCAGTGCAGCGGGGGACACAGATACGCAGTATTTT
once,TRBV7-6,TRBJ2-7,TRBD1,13,CASSLGGQGEQYF,TGTGCCAGCAGCTTAGGCGGACAGGGCGAGCAGTACTTC
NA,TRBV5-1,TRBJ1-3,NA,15,CASSSSQGAGNTIYF,TGCGCCAGCAGCTCATCACAGGGAGCCGGAAACACCATATATTTT
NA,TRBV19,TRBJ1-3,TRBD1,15,CASSFLRTGRRTIYF,TGTGCCAGTAGTTTTCTCCGGACAGGGAGGCGGACCATATATTTT
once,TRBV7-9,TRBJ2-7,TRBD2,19,CASSPGLAGRKLLPYEQYF,TGTGCCAGCAGCCCCGGACTAGCGGGCCGGAAACTTTTACCCTACGAGCAGTACTTC
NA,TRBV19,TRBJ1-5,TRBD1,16,CASSIGQGVSNQPQHF,TGTGCCAGTAGTATTGGCCAGGGGGTTAGCAATCAGCCCCAGCATTTT
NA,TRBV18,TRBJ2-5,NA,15,CASSPLGLEQETQYF,TGTGCCAGCTCACCCCTGGGGCTGGAGCAAGAGACCCAGTACTTC
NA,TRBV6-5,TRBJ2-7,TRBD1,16,CASSYSRDRVGYEQYF,TGTGCCAGCAGTTACTCCCGGGACAGGGTGGGATACGAGCAGTACTTC
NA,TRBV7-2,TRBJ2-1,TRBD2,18,CASSFVPAGGLGYNEQFF,TGTGCCAGCAGCTTCGTTCCAGCGGGGGGGCTCGGCTACAATGAGCAGTTCTTC
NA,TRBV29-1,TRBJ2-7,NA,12,CSVVTGTYEQYF,TGCAGCGTTGTTACAGGTACCTACGAGCAGTACTTC
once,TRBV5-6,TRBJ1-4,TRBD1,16,CASSLTSGGKWEKLFF,TGTGCCAGCAGCTTAACGTCAGGGGGAAAATGGGAAAAACTGTTTTTT
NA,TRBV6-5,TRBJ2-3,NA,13,CASSRTTTDTQYF,TGTGCCAGCAGCCGGACTACAACAGATACGCAGTATTTT
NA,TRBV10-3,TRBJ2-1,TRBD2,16,CAISSLGISGGGEQFF,TGTGCCATCAGTTCCTTGGGCATTAGCGGGGGGGGTGAGCAGTTCTTC
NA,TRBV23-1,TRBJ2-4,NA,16,CASSQSIGGLGNIQYF,TGCGCCAGCAGTCAATCTATCGGCGGGCTCGGAAACATTCAGTACTTC
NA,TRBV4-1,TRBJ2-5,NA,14,CASSHRQEQETQYF,TGCGCCAGCAGCCACAGACAGGAACAAGAGACCCAGTACTTC
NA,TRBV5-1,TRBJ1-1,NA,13,CASSQGTDTEAFF,TGCGCCAGCAGCCAAGGGACTGACACTGAAGCTTTCTTT
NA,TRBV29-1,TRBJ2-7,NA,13,CSVDGLAGYEQYF,TGCAGCGTTGACGGCCTAGCTGGTTACGAGCAGTACTTC
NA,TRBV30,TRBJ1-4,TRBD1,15,CAWSPPGTGREKLFF,TGTGCCTGGAGTCCCCCCGGGACAGGGCGTGAAAAACTGTTTTTT
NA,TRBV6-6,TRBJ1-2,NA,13,CASRDSKTYGYTF,TGTGCCAGCAGGGACAGTAAGACCTATGGCTACACCTTC
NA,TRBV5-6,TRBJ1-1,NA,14,CASSLDLMNTEAFF,TGTGCCAGCAGCTTGGATCTAATGAACACTGAAGCTTTCTTT
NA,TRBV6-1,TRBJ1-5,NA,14,CASSPDYSNQPQHF,TGTGCCAGCAGCCCGGACTATAGCAATCAGCCCCAGCATTTT
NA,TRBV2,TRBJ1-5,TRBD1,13,CASSDQGAQPQHF,TGTGCCAGCAGTGACCAGGGGGCTCAGCCCCAGCATTTT
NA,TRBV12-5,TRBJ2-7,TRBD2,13,CATASGDSYEQYF,TGTGCTACTGCTAGCGGGGACTCCTACGAGCAGTACTTC
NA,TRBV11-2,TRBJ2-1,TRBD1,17,CASSLDSTGANYNEQFF,TGTGCCAGCAGCTTAGACTCGACAGGGGCGAACTACAATGAGCAGTTCTTC